One and the same sample provided the 21 T cell receptor beta chains below, sequenced in a study of cytomegalovirus exposure and HLA in healthy donors. PCR was performed using 60 Vbeta and 13 Jbeta primers. Data came from immunoSEQ multiplex PCR; TCRdb stores just in-frame clones and leaves some out. The table records around 58,000 clones, 60% to 85% of them present only once. Sequenced input: PBMCs. Receptor source: a male donor in good health and CMV-seropositive.

V gene TRBV4-1 combines with J gene TRBJ2-3, with 8 bases identical to TRBD2. The germline CDR1 and CDR2 sequences are MGHRA and YSYEKL. This CDR3 contains 12 residues. With 1 base clipped from V and 13 bases from J, the junction kept 4 bases outside the gene matches. CDR3: CASSQVTGGEYF. CDR3 DNA sequence: TGCGCCAGCAGCCAAGTAACGGGGGGGGAGTATTTT.

This sequence joins TRBV13 and TRBJ2-2; 11 bases are shared with TRBD2. Germline CDR1 and CDR2: PRHDT and FYEKMQ (reference sequence). The CDR3 has 15 residues. Unmatched junction bases numbered 5, after V lost 5 bases and J lost 6 bases. DNA of the CDR3: TGTGCCAGCAGCCAGACTAGCGGGGTTGCCGGGGAGCTGTTTTTT. It codes for CASSQTSGVAGELFF.

This clone has more than one count but fewer than ten. The chain carries TRBV7-9 and TRBJ1-4; 10 bases line up with TRBD1. Germline-derived CDR1 and CDR2 are SEHNR and FQNEAQ (reference sequence). The CDR3 extends over 16 amino acids. J lost 5 bases, V lost 1 base, and 4 bases had no gene match. DNA for the CDR3: TGTGCCAGCAGCTTAGATGAGGGACAGGGGAATGAAAAACTGTTTTTT. Protein sequence: CASSLDEGQGNEKLFF. The whole variable domain, remainder taken from reference TRBV7-9 and TRBJ1-4, is DTGVSQNPRHKITKRGQNVTFRCDPISEHNRLYWYRQTLGQGPEFLTYFQNEAQLEKSRLLSDRFSAERPKGSFSTLEIQRTEQGDSAMYLCASSLDEGQGNEKLFFGSGTQLSVL.

The chain has TRBV6-4 and TRBJ2-7, with 9 bases that match TRBD1. The CDR3 has 13 residues. Germline-derived CDR1 and CDR2 are MRHNA and SNTAGT. V was clipped by 4 bases and J by 7 bases; unmatched bases: 5. The CDR3 is CASSAQGAGEQYF. The CDR3 region has the DNA TGTGCCAGCAGTGCACAGGGGGCGGGAGAGCAGTACTTC.

Here the CDR3 reads CASSESTNHAGQAAPYEQYF. The CDR3 coding sequence is TGCGCCAGCAGTGAGTCTACAAATCACGCAGGACAGGCGGCACCCTACGAGCAGTACTTC. The chain recombines TRBV10-1 with TRBJ2-7, with 7 bases matching TRBD1. The ends lost 0 bases at V and 2 bases at J; junction bases unmatched: 19. This CDR3 is built from 20 residues. CDR1 is WNHNN and CDR2 is SYGVQD in the germline V gene (reference sequence).

The chain employs TRBV6-5 and TRBJ2-5; D might be TRBD2 (6 bases). Trimming stripped 5 bases from V and 5 bases from J, with 15 bases between. The CDR3 loop spans 14 amino acids. Germline V gene lookup returns CDR1 MNHEY and CDR2 SVGAGI. The CDR3 DNA reads as TGTGCCAGCAGTATCCGACTAGTGGGCGAGACCCAGTACTTC. Its protein product is CASSIRLVGETQYF.

This clone has only a few counts. This chain connects TRBV5-8 to TRBJ1-6; 7 positions match TRBD1. J lost 7 bases, V lost 5 bases, and 3 bases had no gene match. Germline V gene sequence: CDR1 SGHTS, CDR2 YDEGEE. CDR3 length: 13 amino acids. CDR3 DNA sequence: TGTGCCAGCAGTCGACAGGGCAATTCACCCCTCCACTTT. This encodes CASSRQGNSPLHF.

V and J are TRBV7-9 and TRBJ1-4, with D unresolved. V lost 1 base and J lost 3, with 6 bases in between. Germline V gene data show CDR1 as SEHNR and CDR2 as FQNEAQ (reference sequence). The CDR3 runs to 14 residues. In nucleotides, the CDR3 is TGTGCCAGCAGCTTAGGGCAGTCTAATGAAAAACTGTTTTTT. Its protein product is CASSLGQSNEKLFF.

The table lists this clone with a few counts. The rearrangement links TRBV30 to TRBJ1-2; D may be TRBD1 (5 bases). Looked up from germline, CDR1 is GTSNPN and CDR2 is SVGIG (reference sequence). V dropped 1 base and J dropped 2 bases, with 17 bases sitting between them. CDR3 size: 16 residues. CDR3 sequence reads: CAWSGNLGAANYGYTF. As DNA, the CDR3 is TGTGCCTGGAGTGGTAATCTTGGGGCAGCAAACTATGGCTACACCTTC.

This chain links TRBV7-9 with TRBJ2-7; D is possibly TRBD1 (6 bases). The CDR3 sequence is 14 residues long. Trimming took 5 bases from V and 6 from J, leaving 17 bases between them. Germline assignment: CDR1 SEHNR and CDR2 FQNEAQ (reference sequence). CDR3 sequence (DNA): TGTGCCAGCAGCCTCGGACAGCCGGTGAGCGAGCAGTACTTC. Protein product: CASSLGQPVSEQYF. Full variable domain (remainder filled in from reference TRBV7-9 and TRBJ2-7): DTGVSQNPRHKITKRGQNVTFRCDPISEHNRLYWYRQTLGQGPEFLTYFQNEAQLEKSRLLSDRFSAERPKGSFSTLEIQRTEQGDSAMYLCASSLGQPVSEQYFGPGTRLTVT.

The CDR3 bases are TGTGCCAGCAGCGAGGCAGGGACAGGGGATATCTATAATTCACCCCTCCACTTT. Protein product: CASSEAGTGDIYNSPLHF. V is TRBV5-6 and J is TRBJ1-6, with 10 bases that match TRBD1. From germline, CDR1 is SGHDT and CDR2 YYEEEE. The CDR3 sequence is 18 residues long. The J segment lost 3 bases and the V segment lost 4 bases, leaving 10 bases of the junction unmatched.

This clone was found once. V usage is TRBV27 and J usage is TRBJ2-7; 7 bases fit TRBD2. CDR3 length: 14 amino acids. J was trimmed by 1 base and V by 6 bases; bases with no gene match: 6. CDR1 and CDR2 (germline): MNHEY, SMNVEV (reference sequence). The CDR3 sequence is CASRLGGVSYEQYF. Here the CDR3 DNA reads TGTGCCAGCAGGTTGGGGGGGGTGTCCTACGAGCAGTACTTC.

This clone occurred a few times. In DNA, the CDR3 is TGTGCCAGTAGTATAGGCGGGCCTATTCGGACCAAAAACATTCAGTACTTC. Its protein is CASSIGGPIRTKNIQYF. This chain joins TRBV19 and TRBJ2-4; weak D call: TRBD2 (5 bases). The length of the CDR3 is 17 residues. V lost 1 base to trimming and J lost 2 bases, with 15 bases between them. The germline gives CDR1 LNHDA, CDR2 SQIVND (reference sequence). The variable domain in full, with the rest retrieved from reference TRBV19 and TRBJ2-4, is DGGITQSPKYLFRKEGQNVTLSCEQNLNHDAMYWYRQDPGQGLRLIYYSQIVNDFQKGDIAEGYSVSREKKESFPLTVTSAQKNPTAFYLCASSIGGPIRTKNIQYFGAGTRLSVL.

The rearrangement uses TRBV29-1 and TRBJ1-2; the D is unclear. Trimming pared 7 bases from V and 1 base from J, leaving 22 bases between. CDR3 length: 16 residues. Germline V gives CDR1 SQVTM, CDR2 ANQGSEA. The chain's CDR3 is CSAEGDPKGVNYGYTF. CDR3 nucleotide sequence: TGCAGCGCCGAAGGTGATCCTAAGGGAGTTAACTATGGCTACACCTTC.

V and J are TRBV19 and TRBJ1-6; a possible D gene is TRBD1 (5 bases). The V gene's germline CDR1 is LNHDA and CDR2 SQIVND (reference sequence). V dropped 7 bases and J dropped 8 bases, with 12 bases sitting between them. The CDR3 loop spans 13 amino acids. CDR3: CASKPGEYSPLHF. CDR3 sequence (DNA): TGTGCCAGTAAACCGGGGGAATATTCACCCCTCCACTTT.

The chain carries TRBV2 and TRBJ1-2, with unresolved D. The CDR3 runs to 14 residues. CDR1 SNHLY and CDR2 FYNNEI come from the germline V gene. The V gene lost 0 bases and the J gene lost 8 bases, with 13 bases spanning the gap. CDR3 nucleotides: TGTGCCAGCAGTGAAGCGGGAGGGTATAGCGGCTACACCTTC. This encodes CASSEAGGYSGYTF. The entire variable domain, with the rest obtained from reference TRBV2 and TRBJ1-2, is as follows: EPEVTQTPSHQVTQMGQEVILRCVPISNHLYFYWYRQILGQKVEFLVSFYNNEISEKSEIFDDQFSVERPDGSNFTLKIRSTKLEDSAMYFCASSEAGGYSGYTFGSGTRLTVV.

V is TRBV27 and J is TRBJ2-1; 7 bases map to TRBD1. The CDR3 runs 15 residues. With V trimmed by 6 bases and J by 4 bases, 9 bases remained unmatched. CDR1 is MNHEY, CDR2 SMNVEV, per germline (reference sequence). The DNA for the CDR3 is TGTGCCAGCAGCTACAGGGGTTTAAATTACAATGAGCAGTTCTTC. This gives the protein CASSYRGLNYNEQFF.

This clone came up a few times. V usage is TRBV4-3 and J usage is TRBJ2-7; 8 bases agree with TRBD1. The CDR3 runs 14 residues. After removal of 5 bases from V and 0 bases from J, the junction contained 3 bases not matched to a gene. CDR1 is LGHNA and CDR2 is YSLEER in the germline V gene. The CDR3 spells CASSYDRGSYEQYF. As DNA, the CDR3 is TGCGCCAGCAGCTATGACAGGGGCTCCTACGAGCAGTACTTC.

This clone was observed once. The gene calls are TRBV7-2 and TRBJ1-1; 8 bases align to TRBD1. The CDR3 has 14 amino acids. The germline V gene has CDR1 SGHTA and CDR2 FQGNSA. Trimming cost V 6 bases and J 11 bases; bases outside gene matches: 14. CDR3 in DNA: TGTGCCAGCAGTTTTGGACAGGGAACAAATACCGCTTTCTTT. It is translated as CASSFGQGTNTAFF. The entire variable domain, with the rest obtained from reference TRBV7-2 and TRBJ1-1, is as follows: GAGVSQSPSNKVTEKGKDVELRCDPISGHTALYWYRQSLGQGLEFLIYFQGNSAPDKSGLPSDRFSAERTGGSVSTLTIQRTQQEDSAVYLCASSFGQGTNTAFFGQGTRLTVV.

The chain links TRBV27 to TRBJ2-2, with TRBD2 matching over 13 bases. Germline lookup yields CDR1 MNHEY and CDR2 SMNVEV (reference sequence). Trimming cost V 8 bases and J 4 bases; bases outside gene matches: 7. The CDR3 is made up of 16 amino acids. The CDR3 region has the DNA TGTGCCAGCCGAGTGACTAGCGGGGGGACCACCGGGGAGCTGTTTTTT. It is translated as CASRVTSGGTTGELFF.

CDR3 residues: CASSGLAEGTQYF. CDR3 DNA: TGTGCCAGCAGTGGGCTAGCGGAGGGGACCCAGTACTTC. J is TRBJ2-5 and V is TRBV6-1, with 7 bases that match TRBD2. The CDR3 is 13 residues long. The J segment lost 7 bases and the V segment lost 4 bases, leaving 6 bases of the junction unmatched. Germline-derived CDR1 and CDR2 are MNHNS and SASEGT.